This T cell receptor (beta chain) stems from a study of blood T cell repertoires in COVID-19. The table came from immunoSEQ multiplex PCR; TCRdb's copy has only in-frame clones and leaves some out. Of about 410,000 clones in the sample, around 90% were seen once. This clone was recorded once. The CDR3 has 16 residues. Germline assignment: CDR1 GTSNPN and CDR2 SVGIG (reference sequence). Trimming took 0 bases from V and 8 from J, leaving 20 bases between them. In terms of age and location, participants ranged from roughly 18 to 90 years and lived in under 30 US areas. The sequence derives from a man aged 18 to 30 who had recovered from COVID-19. Sequences were obtained from PBMCs or T cells enriched from blood (not recorded which). V and J are TRBV30 and TRBJ2-1, with a weak D call TRBD2 (6 bases). Here the CDR3 DNA reads TGTGCCTGGAGTGTACTAGCCCGAACGGGGGTCGATGAGCAGTTCTTC. Protein sequence: CAWSVLARTGVDEQFF.